A few counts support the clone carrying this TCR beta chain. Its antigen is unknown. This entry comes from a study of T cell repertoires in cytomegalovirus infection. A single record per CDR3 protein comes from TCRdb applying MiXCR to the reads. This repertoire shows about 770,000 distinct CDR3 sequences, 25% to 35% found once; its top ten account for over 10%. Germline CDR1 and CDR2: SGHTA and FQGTGA. With V trimmed by 1 base and J by 5 bases, 5 bases remained unmatched. CDR3 length equals 15 residues. The chain combines TRBV7-3 with TRBJ2-3; 8 bases are a match to TRBD2. The sequences come from cultured CD8+ T cells from PBMCs, collected from culture after CMV antigen stimulation. The origin of this receptor is a human donor in good health (CMV status not recorded). Some clones in this sample may be carry-over from other donors' samples. CDR3 in DNA: TGTGCCAGCAGCTTAAACGGGGGGGCCAGAGATACGCAGTATTTT. It codes for CASSLNGGARDTQYF.